These 24 T cell receptor beta chains originate from one sample sequenced in a study of CD8 T cells in ankylosing spondylitis. No antigens are known for them. Each CDR3 protein is one row after TCRdb ran MiXCR on the 5' RACE reads. Among approximately 400,000 distinct CDR3 sequences listed, about 24% were seen once. Notes on the study in general: One TCR beta motif, made up of under ten highly homologous variants, appeared characteristic of ankylosing spondylitis blood.

Material for sequencing was blood, either unsorted or a sorted T cell fraction (not recorded which). Receptors were obtained from a male donor with ankylosing spondylitis.

This clonotype has just a few counts. The chain links TRBV3-1 to TRBJ2-1; TRBD1 is a possible D gene (5 bases). The CDR3 runs to 18 residues. Looked up from germline, CDR1 is LGHDT and CDR2 is YNNKEL (reference sequence). V dropped 0 bases and J dropped 8 bases, with 23 bases sitting between them. The CDR3 nucleotides read TGTGCCAGCAGCCAAGAATCCCCCTTCGGGCAGGGCAAGGATGAGCAGTTCTTC. This codes for CASSQESPFGQGKDEQFF.

DNA of the CDR3: TGCGCCAGCAGCGTACAGGGGGAAAATGAAAAACTGTTTTTT. As protein: CASSVQGENEKLFF. The chain joins TRBV5-1 to TRBJ1-4; 8 bases fit TRBD1. Germline CDR1 SGHRS, CDR2 YFSETQ. After removal of 4 bases from V and 5 bases from J, the junction contained 4 bases not matched to a gene. The CDR3 is 14 amino acids.

This sequence joins TRBV3-1 and TRBJ2-1, with 13 bases identical to TRBD2. CDR3 size: 16 residues. Germline values: CDR1 LGHDT, CDR2 YNNKEL (reference sequence). V was clipped by 3 bases and J by 8 bases; unmatched bases: 7. CDR3 amino acids: CASSQRLAGGLDEQFF. The CDR3 region has the DNA TGTGCCAGCAGCCAGAGACTAGCGGGAGGCTTGGATGAGCAGTTCTTC.

This clonotype turned up a few times. The V gene is TRBV6-1, the J gene TRBJ2-7; tentative D call: TRBD2 (6 bases). Germline V gene sequence: CDR1 MNHNS, CDR2 SASEGT. Trimming cost V 4 bases and J 3 bases, with 13 bases left between them. This CDR3 spans 14 amino acids. The CDR3 spells CASSGRRDGYEQYV. The CDR3 DNA sequence: TGTGCCAGCAGTGGACGGCGGGACGGCTACGAGCAGTACGTC.

The J gene is TRBJ2-6, the V gene TRBV5-1; D gene unclear. This CDR3 comprises 16 residues. The ends were cut back, 4 bases at V and 0 bases at J, with 11 bases in the middle. Germline CDR1 SGHRS, CDR2 YFSETQ. The CDR3, as DNA: TGCGCCAGCAGCCTGGCTGGGTACTCTGGGGCCAACGTCCTGACTTTC. Translating it yields CASSLAGYSGANVLTF.

This clonotype was detected a few times. CDR3 loop: CSAHSPGRESNQPQHF. The DNA of the CDR3 is TGCAGTGCTCATTCCCCCGGGCGGGAAAGCAATCAGCCCCAGCATTTT. The V and J genes are TRBV20-1 and TRBJ1-5; unclear D gene. CDR1 and CDR2 (germline): DFQATT, SNEGSKA (reference sequence). With 5 bases removed from V and 1 base from J, the gap between germline ends came to 18 bases. CDR3 length: 16 residues.

This sequence joins TRBV5-1 and TRBJ2-3; tentatively, D is TRBD2 (5 bases). Trimming removed 3 bases at V and 2 bases at J, with 16 bases between. Germline CDR1 and CDR2: SGHRS and YFSETQ. The CDR3 is 16 amino acids. CDR3 region: CASSWALGDLTDTQYF. The CDR3 coding sequence is TGCGCCAGCAGCTGGGCCTTGGGAGATCTCACAGATACGCAGTATTTT.

This clonotype was counted between two and nine times. This chain uses TRBV2 with TRBJ2-7, with 12 bases lining up with TRBD2. This CDR3 has 12 residues. The V gene end was trimmed by 6 bases and the J gene end by 12 bases; junction bases not matched to a gene: 6. The germline V gene has CDR1 SNHLY and CDR2 FYNNEI. CDR3 coding DNA: TGTGCCAGCAGAGCGACTAGCGGGAGCATGTACGTC. This encodes CASRATSGSMYV.

V and J are TRBV5-1 and TRBJ2-3; D is ambiguous. The CDR3 loop spans 14 amino acids. Germline CDR1 reads SGHRS; CDR2 reads YFSETQ. Trimming left V 4 bases short and J 4 bases short, with 13 bases between. The CDR3 DNA follows: TGCGCCAGCAGCCCGCATTACCCAGCAGATACGCAGTATTTT. It yields the protein CASSPHYPADTQYF. Full variable domain (outside the CDR3, taken from reference TRBV5-1 and TRBJ2-3): KAGVTQTPRYLIKTRGQQVTLSCSPISGHRSVSWYQQTPGQGLQFLFEYFSETQRNKGNFPGRFSGRQFSNSRSEMNVSTLELGDSALYLCASSPHYPADTQYFGPGTRLTVL.

The CDR3 bases are TGTGCCAGCAGCCAAGATCCACCTACGAGCTCCTACAATGAGCAGTTCTTC. Protein sequence: CASSQDPPTSSYNEQFF. This chain links TRBV4-2 with TRBJ2-1; D remains ambiguous. This CDR3 region has 17 residues. Germline CDR1 is LGHNA and CDR2 is YNFKEQ. Trimming stripped 0 bases from V and 0 bases from J, with 12 bases between.

V is TRBV20-1 and J is TRBJ1-1; perhaps TRBD1 as D (6 bases). With 4 bases removed from V and 5 bases from J, the gap between germline ends came to 17 bases. CDR1 is DFQATT and CDR2 is SNEGSKA in the germline V gene (reference sequence). The CDR3 covers 14 residues. Written as DNA, the CDR3 is TGCAGTGCTAAACAGGGAGTGGGGAGAACTGAAGCTTTCTTT. Its translation is CSAKQGVGRTEAFF.

This chain links TRBV11-1 with TRBJ2-1; 10 positions match TRBD2. CDR1 SGHAT and CDR2 FQDESV come from the germline V gene (reference sequence). The CDR3 covers 15 residues. Unmatched junction bases numbered 5, after V lost 4 bases and J lost 5 bases. The CDR3 protein is CASSSGLAAHNEQFF. The CDR3 DNA follows: TGTGCCAGCAGCTCTGGACTAGCGGCACACAATGAGCAGTTCTTC.

The chain employs TRBV11-2 and TRBJ2-1; D is possibly TRBD1 or TRBD2 (6 bases each). The germline gives CDR1 SGHAT, CDR2 FQNNGV. The CDR3 is 19 residues long. Trimming took 1 base from V and 4 from J, leaving 23 bases between them. The CDR3 DNA follows: TGTGCCAGCAGCTTAGTGGGGGGCCCAGGCCAAGGCACGTACAATGAGCAGTTCTTC. It specifies CASSLVGGPGQGTYNEQFF.

The genes are TRBV28 and TRBJ1-4; TRBD1 is a possible D gene (5 bases). Germline V gene data show CDR1 as MDHEN and CDR2 as SYDVKM. This CDR3 has 16 amino acids. V shed 3 bases and J shed 0 bases, with 11 bases lying between them. The CDR3 reads CASSLTGGATNEKLFF. The CDR3, as DNA: TGTGCCAGCAGTTTGACCGGAGGGGCAACTAATGAAAAACTGTTTTTT.

The chain joins TRBV19 to TRBJ1-4; no firm D call. The germline V and J ends were trimmed by 5 bases and 0 bases, with 10 bases remaining between them. This CDR3 is 15 amino acids long. CDR1 is LNHDA and CDR2 is SQIVND in the germline V gene (reference sequence). CDR3 loop: CASSPSGTTNEKLFF. CDR3 DNA: TGTGCCAGTAGTCCTAGCGGAACAACTAATGAAAAACTGTTTTTT.

The sample holds many counts of this clonotype. The chain employs TRBV7-9 and TRBJ2-2; 8 nucleotides line up with TRBD1. This CDR3 is 16 amino acids long. From germline, CDR1 is SEHNR and CDR2 FQNEAQ (reference sequence). Germline trimming cut 5 bases from V and 6 bases from J; bases unmatched to any gene: 11. CDR3 sequence reads: CASSPRRTGRSGELFF. In DNA, the CDR3 is TGTGCCAGCAGCCCCCGCCGGACAGGGAGGTCCGGGGAGCTGTTTTTT.

The rearrangement links TRBV5-1 to TRBJ2-1; TRBD1 agrees at 8 bases. Germline lookup yields CDR1 SGHRS and CDR2 YFSETQ. This CDR3 comprises 15 residues. J gave up 4 bases and V 2 bases, and 5 bases lay outside the gene matches. The CDR3: CASSLQGEVYNEQFF. The CDR3 region has the DNA TGCGCCAGCAGCTTACAGGGGGAGGTATACAATGAGCAGTTCTTC.

The table lists this clonotype with a few counts. CDR3 sequence (DNA): TGTGCCAGCACCCCAACTCGGCAGGGTGGCACCGGGGAGCTGTTTTTT. It codes for CASTPTRQGGTGELFF. The V and J genes are TRBV7-9 and TRBJ2-2; a possible D gene is TRBD1 (5 bases). The ends were cut back, 7 bases at V and 4 bases at J, with 19 bases in the middle. Germline CDR1 reads SEHNR; CDR2 reads FQNEAQ (reference sequence). This CDR3 region has 16 residues.

The chain has TRBV20-1 and TRBJ1-2, with 12 bases fitting TRBD1. CDR1 DFQATT and CDR2 SNEGSKA come from the germline V gene (reference sequence). The CDR3 spans 16 residues. J gave up 5 bases and V 0 bases, and 7 bases lay outside the gene matches. The CDR3 is CSARDPGTGGAYGYTF. The CDR3, as DNA: TGCAGTGCTAGAGATCCGGGGACAGGGGGCGCTTATGGCTACACCTTC.

V and J are TRBV27 and TRBJ2-1, with 9 nucleotides matching TRBD1. Germline V gives CDR1 MNHEY, CDR2 SMNVEV (reference sequence). The CDR3 loop spans 14 amino acids. V trimming: 4 bases; J trimming: 3 bases; junction bases outside the gene matches: 1. The CDR3 protein is CASSWGQGYNEQFF. CDR3 bases: TGTGCCAGCAGTTGGGGACAGGGCTACAATGAGCAGTTCTTC.

The chain has TRBV27 and TRBJ1-1, with TRBD1 matching 10 bases. V was clipped by 6 bases and J by 6 bases; unmatched bases: 13. The CDR3 has 16 amino acids. The V gene's germline CDR1 is MNHEY and CDR2 SMNVEV (reference sequence). CDR3 in amino acids: CASRFRQGAAGAEAFF. For the CDR3, the DNA is TGTGCCAGCAGGTTTAGACAGGGGGCGGCGGGCGCTGAAGCTTTCTTT.

This chain connects TRBV6-5 to TRBJ1-1, with D possibly matching TRBD1 (5 bases). CDR3 length: 15 residues. Trimming stripped 0 bases from V and 5 bases from J, with 13 bases between. Germline V lookup: CDR1 MNHEY, CDR2 SVGAGI. The CDR3 DNA reads as TGTGCCAGCAGTTACTCGGGCAGGGTGGGTACTGAAGCTTTCTTT. This sequence encodes CASSYSGRVGTEAFF.

This clonotype was observed a handful of times. The J gene is TRBJ2-7, the V gene TRBV5-1; D is possibly TRBD1 (6 bases). The CDR3 totals 16 residues. Trimming cost V 2 bases and J 5 bases, with 20 bases left between them. Germline V gene sequence: CDR1 SGHRS, CDR2 YFSETQ. As DNA, the CDR3 is TGCGCCAGCAGCTTCCAGGGGCTAGGAGAAGTCGACGAGCAGTACTTC. Translating it yields CASSFQGLGEVDEQYF.

The CDR3 here is CASSLIKGEAGELFF. The CDR3 nucleotides are TGCGCCAGCAGCCTCATAAAGGGAGAGGCCGGGGAGCTGTTTTTT. The chain couples TRBV5-1 to TRBJ2-2, with a weak D call TRBD2 (5 bases). V was trimmed by 4 bases and J by 6 bases, leaving 16 bases between them. The CDR3 extends over 15 amino acids. Germline V gives CDR1 SGHRS, CDR2 YFSETQ.